Each of the 26 T cell receptor beta chains below was sequenced from the same sample in a study of T-cell reconstitution after alpha-beta-depleted transplantation in children. Unique molecular identifiers featured in how the TCRbeta library was prepared. TCRdb independently ran MiXCR on the PCR reads; one entry per CDR3 protein. This table holds about 200,000 distinct CDR3 sequences, roughly 6.6% found once. The material sequenced was PBMCs, taken before TCRalphabeta/CD19-depleted stem cell transplant. The receptor set was obtained from a boy aged 2-9 years with acute lymphoblastic leukemia, due to receive a stem cell transplant.

The gene calls are TRBV15 and TRBJ2-7; D possibly corresponds to TRBD2 (5 bases). The CDR3 is made up of 14 amino acids. Germline CDR1 LNHNV, CDR2 YYDKDF (reference sequence). Trimming took 0 bases from V and 1 from J, leaving 7 bases between them. In DNA, the CDR3 is TGTGCCACCAGCAGAGACCGGGGATCCTACGAGCAGTACTTC. Translating gives CATSRDRGSYEQYF.

Only a few counts were recorded for this clonotype. The gene calls are TRBV5-1 and TRBJ1-2; TRBD1 might be the D (5 bases). From germline, CDR1 is SGHRS and CDR2 YFSETQ. Trimming removed 2 bases at V and 5 bases at J, with 10 bases between. The CDR3 is 13 amino acids. The CDR3 region is CASSFDSEYGYTF. In DNA, the CDR3 is TGCGCCAGCAGCTTCGACAGCGAATATGGCTACACCTTC.

This clonotype appeared many times. V and J are TRBV7-9 and TRBJ2-5, with 8 bases aligning to TRBD2. CDR3 length equals 18 residues. Germline V CDR1 and CDR2: SEHNR, FQNEAQ (reference sequence). Trimming at V came to 8 bases and at J to 2 bases, leaving 19 bases not matched to a gene. The CDR3 sequence: CASCKALLREGVQETQYF. As DNA, the CDR3 is TGTGCCAGCTGCAAAGCCTTACTTCGGGAGGGGGTACAAGAGACCCAGTACTTC. Drawing the rest from reference TRBV7-9 and TRBJ2-5, the complete variable domain is DTGVSQNPRHKITKRGQNVTFRCDPISEHNRLYWYRQTLGQGPEFLTYFQNEAQLEKSRLLSDRFSAERPKGSFSTLEIQRTEQGDSAMYLCASCKALLREGVQETQYFGPGTRLLVL.

The CDR3 DNA follows: TGTGCCAGCAGAGCGAGGGGGGGGTTGACCGGGGAGCTGTTTTTT. Translation gives CASRARGGLTGELFF. The rearrangement joins TRBV6-5 to TRBJ2-2, with TRBD2 as a possible D gene (7 bases). CDR1 and CDR2 (germline): MNHEY, SVGAGI. This CDR3 region has 15 residues. The germline V and J ends were trimmed by 6 bases and 5 bases, with 16 bases remaining between them.

This clonotype was recorded many times. The gene calls are TRBV18 and TRBJ1-1, with no clear D. Per germline, CDR1 KGHSH and CDR2 LQKENI. The CDR3 is made up of 15 amino acids. Trimming removed 0 bases at V and 4 bases at J, with 12 bases between. The DNA of the CDR3 is TGTGCCAGCTCACCACCGTTTCCGGGAATCACTGAAGCTTTCTTT. Translating gives CASSPPFPGITEAFF.

The gene calls are TRBV11-2 and TRBJ2-3, with D uncertain. Germline values: CDR1 SGHAT, CDR2 FQNNGV. This CDR3 spans 13 amino acids. V lost 0 bases to trimming and J lost 4 bases, with 5 bases between them. This CDR3 reads CASSLDVPDTQYF. In DNA, the CDR3 is TGTGCCAGCAGCTTAGACGTCCCAGATACGCAGTATTTT.

V usage is TRBV27 and J usage is TRBJ2-1; tentative D call: TRBD2 (5 bases). V lost 11 bases and J 2 bases, leaving 13 bases between the germline ends. Per the germline V gene, CDR1 is MNHEY and CDR2 is SMNVEV (reference sequence). The CDR3 spans 13 residues. CDR3 in amino acids: CAVGGPPYNEQFF. The CDR3 DNA follows: TGTGCCGTCGGAGGTCCCCCCTACAATGAGCAGTTCTTC.

This clonotype was detected ten times or more. The chain links TRBV7-2 to TRBJ2-1, with TRBD2 matching over 9 bases. V gave up 2 bases and J gave up 0 bases; unmatched junction bases: 5. This CDR3 contains 17 residues. Germline CDR1 and CDR2: SGHTA and FQGNSA. As DNA, the CDR3 is TGTGCCAGCAGCTTAAACGCGGGAGGGAGCTCCTACAATGAGCAGTTCTTC. Its translation: CASSLNAGGSSYNEQFF. Together with reference TRBV7-2 and TRBJ2-1, the CDR3 gives the full variable domain: GAGVSQSPSNKVTEKGKDVELRCDPISGHTALYWYRQSLGQGLEFLIYFQGNSAPDKSGLPSDRFSAERTGGSVSTLTIQRTQQEDSAVYLCASSLNAGGSSYNEQFFGPGTRLTVL.

This clonotype occurred many times. The J gene is TRBJ2-4, the V gene TRBV15, with 9 positions matching TRBD2. Germline values: CDR1 LNHNV, CDR2 YYDKDF (reference sequence). V shed 3 bases and J 9 bases; nucleotides not matched to a gene: 3. The CDR3 runs 13 residues. The CDR3, as DNA: TGTGCCACCAGCAGGAAGCGGGAGGTCATTCAGTACTTC. It translates to CATSRKREVIQYF.

Ten or more counts support this clonotype. The chain links TRBV5-1 to TRBJ2-1; tentatively, D is TRBD2 (5 bases). The germline CDR1 and CDR2 sequences are SGHRS and YFSETQ. Trimming took off 4 bases at V and 13 bases at J, with 21 bases between the two ends. This CDR3 has 14 amino acids. The DNA of the CDR3 is TGCGCCAGCAGCATTCTGAGTCAGGCGGGCGATCAGTTCTTC. Translating it yields CASSILSQAGDQFF.

This clonotype occurred many times. The rearrangement links TRBV6-2 or TRBV6-3 to TRBJ2-1, with 11 bases matching TRBD1. The germline V gene has CDR1 MNHEY and CDR2 SVGEGT. The CDR3 is 21 amino acids. V trimming: 2 bases; J trimming: 3 bases; junction bases outside the gene matches: 18. CDR3 sequence reads: CASSYPPGQGVGNPVYNEQFF. CDR3 bases: TGTGCCAGCAGTTACCCCCCGGGACAGGGGGTCGGCAACCCTGTCTACAATGAGCAGTTCTTC.

This clonotype was picked up many times. V gene TRBV12-3 or TRBV12-4 combines with J gene TRBJ1-1; tentative D call: TRBD1 (5 bases). This CDR3 has 13 amino acids. V was pared by 5 bases and J by 10 bases, with 17 bases between. Written as DNA, the CDR3 is TGTGCCAGCAGTCCCTCGCAAGGCGGGGGAGCTTTCTTT. This gives the protein CASSPSQGGGAFF.

This clonotype was seen many times. This chain connects TRBV27 to TRBJ2-1, with 7 bases matching TRBD1. The germline CDR1 and CDR2 sequences are MNHEY and SMNVEV (reference sequence). Losses at the gene ends were 6 bases for V and 4 bases for J; bases not matched to a gene: 6. This CDR3 has 14 residues. The CDR3 protein is CASRLPGQYNEQFF. The CDR3 bases are TGTGCCAGCAGACTACCGGGACAGTACAATGAGCAGTTCTTC.

The V and J genes are TRBV28 and TRBJ2-7; 10 bases line up with TRBD1. The CDR3 sequence is 13 residues long. Germline V gene data show CDR1 as MDHEN and CDR2 as SYDVKM. J lost 3 bases, V lost 6 bases, and 2 bases had no gene match. Here the CDR3 reads CASSGQGDYEQYF. CDR3 nucleotides: TGTGCCAGCAGCGGACAGGGGGACTACGAGCAGTACTTC.

This clonotype was counted ten times or more. CDR3 amino acids: CSARGDREETQYF. The DNA for the CDR3 is TGCAGTGCTAGAGGTGATAGGGAGGAGACCCAGTACTTC. V is TRBV20-1 and J is TRBJ2-5; tentatively, D is TRBD2 (5 bases). Per germline, CDR1 DFQATT and CDR2 SNEGSKA (reference sequence). This CDR3 has 13 amino acids. Between the trimmed V and J ends, which lost 1 base and 5 bases, there was a span of 11 bases.

This clonotype has ten or more counts. The chain combines TRBV28 with TRBJ2-3; D remains unclear. Germline V gene sequence: CDR1 MDHEN, CDR2 SYDVKM. The CDR3 covers 16 residues. V shed 2 bases and J shed 4 bases, with 16 bases lying between them. CDR3 in DNA: TGTGCCAGCAGTTTAGGGATCGGGCCAGGCGCAGATACGCAGTATTTT. Translated, it gives CASSLGIGPGADTQYF.

CDR3 in amino acids: CASSLDGTEGHEQYF. The CDR3 DNA reads as TGTGCCAGCAGCCTAGACGGGACAGAAGGCCACGAGCAGTACTTC. The V gene is TRBV14, the J gene TRBJ2-7; 7 bases line up with TRBD1. Germline values: CDR1 SGHDN, CDR2 FVKESK. V gave up 4 bases and J gave up 5 bases; unmatched junction bases: 11. The CDR3 is 15 residues long.

The chain has TRBV12-3 or TRBV12-4 and TRBJ2-7, with 10 bases aligning to TRBD1. Germline trimming cut 1 base from V and 5 bases from J; bases unmatched to any gene: 11. The CDR3 covers 17 residues. DNA of the CDR3: TGTGCCAGCAGTTTAGGAGTTTGGGACAGGGGTCCCCACGAGCAGTACTTC. Translated, it gives CASSLGVWDRGPHEQYF.

In this sample, this clonotype turned up many times. This chain joins TRBV6-1 and TRBJ2-1; 8 nucleotides line up with TRBD2. The CDR3 is 17 residues long. V lost 5 bases, J lost 0 bases, and 9 bases stayed unmatched. Germline V gene data show CDR1 as MNHNS and CDR2 as SASEGT. The CDR3 DNA reads TGTGCCAGCAGTACAAAGCGGGGGACCCGCTCCTACAATGAGCAGTTCTTC. This translates into CASSTKRGTRSYNEQFF.

This clonotype was found many times. The rearrangement uses TRBV20-1 and TRBJ2-1; 7 positions match TRBD2. V lost 4 bases, J lost 4 bases, and 10 bases stayed unmatched. The CDR3 has 15 residues. Germline assignment: CDR1 DFQATT and CDR2 SNEGSKA (reference sequence). DNA of the CDR3: TGCAGTGCTAAGATTGACGGGACTACGTACAATGAGCAGTTCTTC. Protein: CSAKIDGTTYNEQFF.

This chain uses TRBV20-1 with TRBJ2-7; D remains ambiguous. V was cut by 0 bases and J by 2 bases, with 11 bases left in between. This CDR3 contains 14 residues. Germline CDR1 reads DFQATT; CDR2 reads SNEGSKA (reference sequence). The CDR3 protein is CSARDQSDTYEQYF. DNA of the CDR3: TGCAGTGCTAGAGATCAATCGGATACCTACGAGCAGTACTTC.

This clonotype appeared many times. This chain links TRBV20-1 with TRBJ1-3, with a weak D call TRBD1 (5 bases). Germline V gives CDR1 DFQATT, CDR2 SNEGSKA (reference sequence). This CDR3 is 14 amino acids long. Between the trimmed V and J ends, which lost 3 bases and 0 bases, there was a span of 9 bases. The chain's CDR3 is CSARGPTSGNTIYF. The CDR3, as DNA: TGCAGTGCTAGGGGACCGACCTCTGGAAACACCATATATTTT.

This clonotype has only a few counts. The V call is TRBV5-6, the J call TRBJ2-5; tentatively, D is TRBD2 (5 bases). This CDR3 is built from 13 residues. The ends were cut back, 1 base at V and 4 bases at J, with 8 bases in the middle. Germline values: CDR1 SGHDT, CDR2 YYEEEE. The CDR3 DNA sequence: TGTGCCAGCAGCTTGTGGGGAGCAGAGACCCAGTACTTC. Amino acid sequence: CASSLWGAETQYF.

This clonotype has ten or more counts. This chain connects TRBV7-2 to TRBJ1-1; D uncertain. From germline, CDR1 is SGHTA and CDR2 FQGNSA. This CDR3 comprises 15 residues. V gave up 5 bases and J gave up 5 bases, with 18 bases separating them. CDR3 residues: CASSPGTGLGTEAFF. As DNA, the CDR3 is TGTGCCAGCAGCCCCGGAACCGGGCTGGGGACTGAAGCTTTCTTT.

This clonotype was detected many times. This CDR3 reads CSAPNTDTQYF. The CDR3, as DNA: TGCAGTGCTCCAAATACAGATACGCAGTATTTT. V and J are TRBV20-1 and TRBJ2-3; D not certain. CDR1 DFQATT and CDR2 SNEGSKA come from the germline V gene (reference sequence). The CDR3 length is 11 residues. The V end lost 5 bases, the J end lost 3 bases, and 6 bases lay between the germline ends.

This clonotype was seen repeatedly, ten times or more. The V gene is TRBV11-1, the J gene TRBJ2-3, with D hard to call. Germline CDR1 reads SGHAT; CDR2 reads FQDESV (reference sequence). The CDR3 consists of 12 residues. Trimming cost V 2 bases and J 5 bases, with 5 bases left between them. As DNA, the CDR3 is TGTGCCAGCAGCTTACAAAGAGATACGCAGTATTTT. This sequence encodes CASSLQRDTQYF.